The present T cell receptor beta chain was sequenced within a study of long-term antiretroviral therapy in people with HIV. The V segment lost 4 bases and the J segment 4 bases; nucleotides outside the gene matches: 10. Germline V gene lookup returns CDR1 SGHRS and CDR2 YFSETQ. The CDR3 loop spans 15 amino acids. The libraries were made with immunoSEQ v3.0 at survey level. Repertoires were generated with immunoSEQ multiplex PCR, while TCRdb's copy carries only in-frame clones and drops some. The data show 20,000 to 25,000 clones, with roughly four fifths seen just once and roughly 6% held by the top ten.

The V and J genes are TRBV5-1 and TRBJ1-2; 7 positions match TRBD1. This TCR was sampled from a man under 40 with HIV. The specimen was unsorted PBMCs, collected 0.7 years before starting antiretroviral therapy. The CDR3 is CASSTTGTDGYGYTF. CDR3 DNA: TGCGCCAGCAGCACCACCGGGACAGATGGCTATGGCTACACCTTC. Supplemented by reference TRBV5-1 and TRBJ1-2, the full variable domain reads KAGVTQTPRYLIKTRGQQVTLSCSPISGHRSVSWYQQTPGQGLQFLFEYFSETQRNKGNFPGRFSGRQFSNSRSEMNVSTLELGDSALYLCASSTTGTDGYGYTFGSGTRLTVV.